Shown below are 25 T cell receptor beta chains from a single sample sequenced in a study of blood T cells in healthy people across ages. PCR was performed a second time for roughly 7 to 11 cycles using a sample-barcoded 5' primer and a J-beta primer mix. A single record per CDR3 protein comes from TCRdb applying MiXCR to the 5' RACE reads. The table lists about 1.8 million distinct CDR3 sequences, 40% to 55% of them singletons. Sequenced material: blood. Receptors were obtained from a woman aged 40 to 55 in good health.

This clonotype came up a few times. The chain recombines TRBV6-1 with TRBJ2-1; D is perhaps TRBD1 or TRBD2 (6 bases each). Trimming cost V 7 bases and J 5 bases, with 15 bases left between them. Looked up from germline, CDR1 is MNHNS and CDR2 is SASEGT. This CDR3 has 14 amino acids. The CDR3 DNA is TGTGCCAGCATCCGAGGGGGGCTGGACAATGAGCAGTTCTTC. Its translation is CASIRGGLDNEQFF.

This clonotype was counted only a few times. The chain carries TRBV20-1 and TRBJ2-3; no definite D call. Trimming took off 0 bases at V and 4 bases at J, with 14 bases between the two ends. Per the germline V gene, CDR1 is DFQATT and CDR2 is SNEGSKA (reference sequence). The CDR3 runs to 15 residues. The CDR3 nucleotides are TGCAGTGCTAGAGATTTTCATACTCCGTCAGATACGCAGTATTTT. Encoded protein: CSARDFHTPSDTQYF.

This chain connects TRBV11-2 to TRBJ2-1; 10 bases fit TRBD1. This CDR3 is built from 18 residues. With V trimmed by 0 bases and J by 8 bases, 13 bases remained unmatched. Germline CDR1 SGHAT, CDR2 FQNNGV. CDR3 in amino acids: CASSLDGRPGTGDDEQFF. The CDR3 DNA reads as TGTGCCAGCAGCTTAGATGGTAGGCCCGGGACAGGGGACGATGAGCAGTTCTTC.

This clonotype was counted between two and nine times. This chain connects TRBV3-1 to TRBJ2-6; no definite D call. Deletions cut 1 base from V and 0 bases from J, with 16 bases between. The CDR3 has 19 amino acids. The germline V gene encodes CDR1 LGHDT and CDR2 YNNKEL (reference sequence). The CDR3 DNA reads TGTGCCAGCAGCCAAGTACGTTGGGCCCAAAACTCTGGGGCCAACGTCCTGACTTTC. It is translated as CASSQVRWAQNSGANVLTF.

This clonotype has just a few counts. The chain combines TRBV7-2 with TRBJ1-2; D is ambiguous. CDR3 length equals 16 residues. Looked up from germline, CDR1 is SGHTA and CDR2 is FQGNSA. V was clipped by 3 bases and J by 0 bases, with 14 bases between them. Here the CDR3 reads CASSLQPSTANYGYTF. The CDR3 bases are TGTGCCAGCAGCTTGCAACCCTCTACTGCTAACTATGGCTACACCTTC.

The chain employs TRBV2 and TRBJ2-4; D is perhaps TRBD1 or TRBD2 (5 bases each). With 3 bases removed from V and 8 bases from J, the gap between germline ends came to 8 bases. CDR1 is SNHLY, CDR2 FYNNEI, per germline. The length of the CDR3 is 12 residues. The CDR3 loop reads CASSDLGDIQYF. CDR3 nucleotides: TGTGCCAGCAGTGACTTGGGGGACATTCAGTACTTC.

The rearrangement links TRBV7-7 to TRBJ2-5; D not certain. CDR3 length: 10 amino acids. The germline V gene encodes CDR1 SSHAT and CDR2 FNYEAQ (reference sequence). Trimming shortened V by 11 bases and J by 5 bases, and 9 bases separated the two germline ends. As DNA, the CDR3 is TGTGCCGTAGGGAAGGAGACCCAGTACTTC. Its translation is CAVGKETQYF.

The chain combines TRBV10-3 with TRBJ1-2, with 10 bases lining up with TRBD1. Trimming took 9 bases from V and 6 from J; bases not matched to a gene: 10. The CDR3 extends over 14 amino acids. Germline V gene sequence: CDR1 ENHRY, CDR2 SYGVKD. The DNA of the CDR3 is TGTGCCATAAACTGGGACAGGGGTATCGATGGCTACACCTTC. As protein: CAINWDRGIDGYTF.

CDR3 bases: TGTGCCAGCAGTTTGTCAACTAGCGGGTACCCAAGCTCCTACAATGAGCAGTACTTC. It encodes CASSLSTSGYPSSYNEQYF. V is TRBV12-3 or TRBV12-4 and J is TRBJ2-7, with TRBD2 matching 9 bases. Unmatched junction bases numbered 22, after V lost 3 bases and J lost 7 bases. The CDR3 loop spans 19 amino acids.

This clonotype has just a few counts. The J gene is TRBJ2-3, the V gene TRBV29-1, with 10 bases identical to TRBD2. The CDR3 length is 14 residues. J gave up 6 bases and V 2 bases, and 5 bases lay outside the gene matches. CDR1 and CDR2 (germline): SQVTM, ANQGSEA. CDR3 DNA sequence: TGCAGCGTTGAACGACAGGGACTAGCGGATACGCAGTATTTT. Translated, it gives CSVERQGLADTQYF.

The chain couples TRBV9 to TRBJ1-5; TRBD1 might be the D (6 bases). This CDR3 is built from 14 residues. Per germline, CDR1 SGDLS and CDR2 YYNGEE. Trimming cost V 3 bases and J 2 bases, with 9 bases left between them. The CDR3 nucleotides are TGTGCCAGCAGCGCTGAGGGGGGCAATCAGCCCCAGCATTTT. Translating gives CASSAEGGNQPQHF. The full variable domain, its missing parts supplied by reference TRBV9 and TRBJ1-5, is DSGVTQTPKHLITATGQRVTLRCSPRSGDLSVYWYQQSLDQGLQFLIQYYNGEERAKGNILERFSAQQFPDLHSELNLSSLELGDSALYFCASSAEGGNQPQHFGDGTRLSIL.

Here the CDR3 reads CASSVAGRDSPLHF. Here the CDR3 DNA reads TGTGCCAGCAGCGTGGCAGGGAGGGATTCACCCCTCCACTTT. The chain carries TRBV9 and TRBJ1-6, with a weak D call TRBD1 (5 bases). There are 14 residues in the CDR3. The V and J ends lost 2 bases and 8 bases respectively, with 11 bases between them. Germline V gene data show CDR1 as SGDLS and CDR2 as YYNGEE.

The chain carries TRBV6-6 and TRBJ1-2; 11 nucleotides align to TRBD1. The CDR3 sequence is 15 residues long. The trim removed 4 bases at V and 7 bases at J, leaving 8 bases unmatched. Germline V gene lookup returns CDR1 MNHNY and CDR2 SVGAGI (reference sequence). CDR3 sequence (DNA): TGTGCCAGCAGTTCCCTCCCCGGGACAGGGGGTGGCTACACCTTC. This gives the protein CASSSLPGTGGGYTF.

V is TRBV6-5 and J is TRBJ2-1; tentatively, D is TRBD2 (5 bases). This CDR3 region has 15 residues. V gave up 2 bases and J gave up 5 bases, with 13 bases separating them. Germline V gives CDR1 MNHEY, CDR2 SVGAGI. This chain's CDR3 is CASSYDRDGDNEQFF. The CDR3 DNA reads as TGTGCCAGCAGTTACGACCGGGATGGGGACAATGAGCAGTTCTTC.

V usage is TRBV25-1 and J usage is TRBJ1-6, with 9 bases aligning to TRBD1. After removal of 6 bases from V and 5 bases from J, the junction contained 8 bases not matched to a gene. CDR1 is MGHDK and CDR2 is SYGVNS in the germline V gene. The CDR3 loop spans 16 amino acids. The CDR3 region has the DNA TGTGCCAGCAGCGGGGGGACAGGGTCCAATAATTCACCCCTCCACTTT. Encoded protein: CASSGGTGSNNSPLHF.

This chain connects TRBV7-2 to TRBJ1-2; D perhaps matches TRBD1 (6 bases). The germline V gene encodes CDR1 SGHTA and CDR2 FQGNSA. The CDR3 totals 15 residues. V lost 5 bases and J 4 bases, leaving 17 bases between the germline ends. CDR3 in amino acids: CASSSRRDTSYGYTF. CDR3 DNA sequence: TGTGCCAGCAGCAGCAGAAGGGACACCTCCTATGGCTACACCTTC.

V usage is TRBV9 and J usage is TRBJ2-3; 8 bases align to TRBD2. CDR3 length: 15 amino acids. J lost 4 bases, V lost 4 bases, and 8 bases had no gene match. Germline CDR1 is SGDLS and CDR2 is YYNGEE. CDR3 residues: CASSTPAGAADTQYF. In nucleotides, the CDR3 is TGTGCCAGCAGCACCCCAGCGGGGGCTGCAGATACGCAGTATTTT. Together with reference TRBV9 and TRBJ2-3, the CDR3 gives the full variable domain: DSGVTQTPKHLITATGQRVTLRCSPRSGDLSVYWYQQSLDQGLQFLIQYYNGEERAKGNILERFSAQQFPDLHSELNLSSLELGDSALYFCASSTPAGAADTQYFGPGTRLTVL.

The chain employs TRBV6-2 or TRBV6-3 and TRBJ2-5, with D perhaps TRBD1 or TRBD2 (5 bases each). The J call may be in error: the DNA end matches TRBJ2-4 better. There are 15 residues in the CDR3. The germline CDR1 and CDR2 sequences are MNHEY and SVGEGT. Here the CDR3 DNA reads TGTGCCAGCAGTTTCAGGGAGTTGGGCAAAAACATTCAGTACTTC. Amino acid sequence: CASSFRELGKNIQYF.

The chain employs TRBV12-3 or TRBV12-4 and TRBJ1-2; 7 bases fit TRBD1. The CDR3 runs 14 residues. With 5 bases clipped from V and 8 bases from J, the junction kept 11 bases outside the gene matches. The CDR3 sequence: CASSLSGTVTGYTF. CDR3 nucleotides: TGTGCCAGCAGTCTTTCCGGGACAGTAACAGGCTACACCTTC.

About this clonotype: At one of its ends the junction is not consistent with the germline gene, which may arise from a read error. CDR3 DNA sequence: TGTGCTAGCAGCCTAACTACAGGGGCGAAGGCAACGCAGTATTTT. It yields the protein CASSLTTGAKATQYF. The chain couples TRBV7-7 to TRBJ2-3; 7 bases match TRBD1. The CDR3 runs to 15 residues. Germline V gene sequence: CDR1 SSHAT, CDR2 FNYEAQ (reference sequence).

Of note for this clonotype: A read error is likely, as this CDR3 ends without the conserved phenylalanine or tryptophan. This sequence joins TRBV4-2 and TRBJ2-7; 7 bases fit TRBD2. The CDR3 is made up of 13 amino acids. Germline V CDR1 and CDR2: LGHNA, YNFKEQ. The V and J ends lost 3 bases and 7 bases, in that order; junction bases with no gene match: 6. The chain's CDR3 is CASSQPGTNEQYS. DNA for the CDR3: TGTGCCAGCAGCCAGCCCGGGACTAATGAGCAGTACTCC.

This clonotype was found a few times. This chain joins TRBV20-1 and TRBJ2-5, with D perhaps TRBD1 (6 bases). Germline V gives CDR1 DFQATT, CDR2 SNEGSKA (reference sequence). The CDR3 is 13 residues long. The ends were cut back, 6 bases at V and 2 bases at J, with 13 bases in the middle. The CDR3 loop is CSAPGEGQETQYF. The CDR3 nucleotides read TGCAGTGCCCCAGGGGAAGGACAAGAGACCCAGTACTTC.

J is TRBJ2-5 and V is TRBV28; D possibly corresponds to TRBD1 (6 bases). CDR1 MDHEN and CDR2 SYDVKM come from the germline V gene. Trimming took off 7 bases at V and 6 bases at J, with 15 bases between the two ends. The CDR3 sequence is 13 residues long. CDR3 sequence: CASTLWQGQTQYF. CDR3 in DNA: TGTGCCAGCACCCTATGGCAGGGGCAGACCCAGTACTTC.

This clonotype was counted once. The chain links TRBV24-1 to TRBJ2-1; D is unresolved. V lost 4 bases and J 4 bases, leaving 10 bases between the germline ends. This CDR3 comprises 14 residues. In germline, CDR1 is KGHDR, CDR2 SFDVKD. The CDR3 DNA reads TGTGCCACCAGTGACCCCCCGGTATACAATGAGCAGTTCTTC. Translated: CATSDPPVYNEQFF.

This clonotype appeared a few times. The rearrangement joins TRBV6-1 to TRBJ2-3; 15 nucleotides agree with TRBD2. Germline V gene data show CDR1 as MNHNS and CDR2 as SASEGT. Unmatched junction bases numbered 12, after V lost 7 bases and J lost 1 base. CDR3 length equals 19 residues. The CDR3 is CASNPRGLAGGPRTDTQYF. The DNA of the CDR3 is TGTGCCAGCAACCCTCGAGGACTAGCGGGGGGGCCCCGCACAGATACGCAGTATTTT.